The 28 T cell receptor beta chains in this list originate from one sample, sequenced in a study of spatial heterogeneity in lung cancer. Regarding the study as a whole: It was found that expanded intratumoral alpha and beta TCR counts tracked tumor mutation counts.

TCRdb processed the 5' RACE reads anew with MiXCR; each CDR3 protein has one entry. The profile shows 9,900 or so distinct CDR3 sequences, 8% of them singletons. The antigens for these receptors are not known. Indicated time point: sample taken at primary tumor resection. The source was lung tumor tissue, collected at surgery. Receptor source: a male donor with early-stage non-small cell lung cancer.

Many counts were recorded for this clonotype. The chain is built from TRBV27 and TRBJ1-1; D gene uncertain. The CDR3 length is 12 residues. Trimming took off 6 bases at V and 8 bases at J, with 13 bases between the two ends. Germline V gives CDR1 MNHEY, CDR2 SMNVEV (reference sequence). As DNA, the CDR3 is TGTGCCAGCAGGGCGACAAGTCTGGAAGCTTTCTTT. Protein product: CASRATSLEAFF.

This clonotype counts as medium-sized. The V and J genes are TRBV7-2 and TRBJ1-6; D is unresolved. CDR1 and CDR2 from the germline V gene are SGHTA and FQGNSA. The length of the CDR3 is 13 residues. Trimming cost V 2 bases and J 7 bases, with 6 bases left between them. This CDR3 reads CASSLSRNSPLHF. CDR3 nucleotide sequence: TGTGCCAGCAGCTTAAGTAGAAATTCACCCCTCCACTTT.

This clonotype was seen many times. The CDR3 sequence: CASSLRGAGSRETQYF. In nucleotides, the CDR3 is TGTGCCAGCAGCTTACGTGGAGCGGGTTCAAGAGAGACCCAGTACTTC. The chain carries TRBV11-2 and TRBJ2-5; a possible D gene is TRBD2 (6 bases). The germline CDR1 and CDR2 sequences are SGHAT and FQNNGV. There are 16 residues in the CDR3. V lost 2 bases and J lost 4, with 17 bases in between. The variable domain in full, with the rest retrieved from reference TRBV11-2 and TRBJ2-5, is EAGVAQSPRYKIIEKRQSVAFWCNPISGHATLYWYQQILGQGPKLLIQFQNNGVVDDSQLPKDRFSAERLKGVDSTLKIQPAKLEDSAVYLCASSLRGAGSRETQYFGPGTRLLVL.

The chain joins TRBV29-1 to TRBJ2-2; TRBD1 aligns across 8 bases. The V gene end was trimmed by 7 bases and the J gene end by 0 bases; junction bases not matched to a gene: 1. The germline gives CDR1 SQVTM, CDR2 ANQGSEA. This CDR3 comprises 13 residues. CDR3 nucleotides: TGCAGCGGGACAGGGACGAACACCGGGGAGCTGTTTTTT. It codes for CSGTGTNTGELFF.

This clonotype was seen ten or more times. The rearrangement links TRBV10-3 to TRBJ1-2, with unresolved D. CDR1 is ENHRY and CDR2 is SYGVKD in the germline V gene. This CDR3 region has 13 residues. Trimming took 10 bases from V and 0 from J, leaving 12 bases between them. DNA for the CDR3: TGTGCCACCCGAGACAAAGCTAACTATGGCTACACCTTC. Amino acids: CATRDKANYGYTF.

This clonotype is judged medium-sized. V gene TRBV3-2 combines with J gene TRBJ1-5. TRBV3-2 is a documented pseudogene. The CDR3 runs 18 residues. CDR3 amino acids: CASSQRRDLVYSNQPQHF. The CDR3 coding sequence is TGTGCCAGCAGCCAAAGGAGGGACCTCGTATATAGCAATCAGCCCCAGCATTTT.

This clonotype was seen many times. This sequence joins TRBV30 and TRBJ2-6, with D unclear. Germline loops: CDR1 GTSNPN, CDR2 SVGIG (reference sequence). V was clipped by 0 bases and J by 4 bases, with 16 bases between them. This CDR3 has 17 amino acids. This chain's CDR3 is CAWSVYLLGNGANVLTF. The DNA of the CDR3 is TGTGCCTGGAGTGTATATCTTTTGGGGAACGGGGCCAACGTCCTGACTTTC. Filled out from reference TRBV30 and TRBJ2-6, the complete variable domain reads SQTIHQWPATLVQPVGSPLSLECTVEGTSNPNLYWYRQAAGRGLQLLFYSVGIGQISSEVPQNLSASRPQDRQFILSSKKLLLSDSGFYLCAWSVYLLGNGANVLTFGAGSRLTVL.

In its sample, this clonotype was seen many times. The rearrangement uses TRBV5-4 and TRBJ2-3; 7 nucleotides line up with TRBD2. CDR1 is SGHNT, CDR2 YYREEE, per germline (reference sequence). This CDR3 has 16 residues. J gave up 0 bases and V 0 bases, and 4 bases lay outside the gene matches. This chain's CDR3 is CASSLARGGSTDTQYF. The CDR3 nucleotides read TGTGCCAGCAGCTTGGCCCGCGGGGGTAGCACAGATACGCAGTATTTT.

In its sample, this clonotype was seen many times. DNA for the CDR3: TGTGCCAGCAGCGAAGGGACAGGGCGCACAGATACGCAGTATTTT. Translated: CASSEGTGRTDTQYF. V usage is TRBV28 and J usage is TRBJ2-3; 9 bases map to TRBD1. After removal of 6 bases from V and 1 base from J, the junction contained 5 bases not matched to a gene. The CDR3 consists of 15 residues. The V gene's germline CDR1 is MDHEN and CDR2 SYDVKM.

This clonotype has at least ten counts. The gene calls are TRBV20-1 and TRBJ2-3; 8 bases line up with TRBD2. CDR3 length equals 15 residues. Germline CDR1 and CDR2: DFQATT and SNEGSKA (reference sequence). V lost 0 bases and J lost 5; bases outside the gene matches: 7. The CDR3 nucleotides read TGCAGTGCTAGAGAGACGGGGGGGCAGGTAGATACGCAGTATTTT. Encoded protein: CSARETGGQVDTQYF.

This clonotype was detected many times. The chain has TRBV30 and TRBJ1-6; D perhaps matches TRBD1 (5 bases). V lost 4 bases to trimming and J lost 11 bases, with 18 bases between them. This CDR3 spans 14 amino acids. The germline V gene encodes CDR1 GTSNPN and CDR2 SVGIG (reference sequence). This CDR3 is CAWNLGDRGPPLHF. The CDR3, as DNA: TGTGCCTGGAACCTGGGGGACCGGGGCCCACCCCTCCACTTT.

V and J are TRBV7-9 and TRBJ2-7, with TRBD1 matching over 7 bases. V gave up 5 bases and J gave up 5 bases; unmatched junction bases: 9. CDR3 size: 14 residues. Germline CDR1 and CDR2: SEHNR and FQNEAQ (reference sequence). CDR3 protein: CASSHPTGQDEQYF. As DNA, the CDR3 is TGTGCCAGCAGCCATCCGACAGGGCAGGACGAGCAGTACTTC.

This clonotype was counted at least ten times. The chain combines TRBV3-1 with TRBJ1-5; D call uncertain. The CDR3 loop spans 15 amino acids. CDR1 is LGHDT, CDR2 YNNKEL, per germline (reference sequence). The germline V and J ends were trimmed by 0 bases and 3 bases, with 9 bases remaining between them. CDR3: CASSQDSNPNQPQHF. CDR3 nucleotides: TGTGCCAGCAGCCAAGACTCGAACCCCAATCAGCCCCAGCATTTT. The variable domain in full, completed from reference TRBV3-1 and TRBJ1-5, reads DTAVSQTPKYLVTQMGNDKSIKCEQNLGHDTMYWYKQDSKKFLKIMFSYNNKELIINETVPNRFSPKSPDKAHLNLHINSLELGDSAVYFCASSQDSNPNQPQHFGDGTRLSIL.

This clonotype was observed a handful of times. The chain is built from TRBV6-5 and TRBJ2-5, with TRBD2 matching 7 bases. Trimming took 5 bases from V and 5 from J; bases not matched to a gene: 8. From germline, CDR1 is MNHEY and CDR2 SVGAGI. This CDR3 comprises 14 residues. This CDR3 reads CASSRTSWGETQYF. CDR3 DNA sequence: TGTGCCAGCAGTCGGACTAGTTGGGGCGAGACCCAGTACTTC.

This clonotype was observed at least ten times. CDR3 DNA sequence: TGTGCCAGCAGTTTAGTCTCGAACACCGGGGAGCTGTTTTTT. This codes for CASSLVSNTGELFF. The chain is built from TRBV27 and TRBJ2-2; unclear D gene. V was shortened by 2 bases and J by 0 bases, with 4 bases between the two germline ends. Per the germline V gene, CDR1 is MNHEY and CDR2 is SMNVEV (reference sequence). The CDR3 contains 14 residues.

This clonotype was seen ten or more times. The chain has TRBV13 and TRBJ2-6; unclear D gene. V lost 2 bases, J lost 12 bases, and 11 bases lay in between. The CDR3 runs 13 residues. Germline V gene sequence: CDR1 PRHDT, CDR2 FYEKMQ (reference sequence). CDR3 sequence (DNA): TGTGCCAGCAGCTTAAGGCCTACCCCCGTCCTGACTTTC. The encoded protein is CASSLRPTPVLTF.

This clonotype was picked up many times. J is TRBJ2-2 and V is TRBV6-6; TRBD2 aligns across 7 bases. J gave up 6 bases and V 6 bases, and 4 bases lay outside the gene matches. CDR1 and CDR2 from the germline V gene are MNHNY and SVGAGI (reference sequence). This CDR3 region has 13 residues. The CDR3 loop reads CASRVLAPGELFF. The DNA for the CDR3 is TGTGCCAGCAGAGTACTAGCGCCCGGGGAGCTGTTTTTT.

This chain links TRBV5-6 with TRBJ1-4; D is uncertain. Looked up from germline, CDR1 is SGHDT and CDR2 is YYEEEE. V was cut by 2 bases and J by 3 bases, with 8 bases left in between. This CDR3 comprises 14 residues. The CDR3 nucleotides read TGTGCCAGCAGCTTCCGGGCTCCTAATGAAAAACTGTTTTTT. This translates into CASSFRAPNEKLFF.

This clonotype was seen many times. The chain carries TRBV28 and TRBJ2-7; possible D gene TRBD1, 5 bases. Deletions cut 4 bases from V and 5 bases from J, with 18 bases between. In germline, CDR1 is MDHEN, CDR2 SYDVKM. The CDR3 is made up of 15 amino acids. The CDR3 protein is CASSSYASGRDEQYF. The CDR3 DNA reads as TGTGCCAGCAGTTCCTATGCCTCGGGCAGGGACGAGCAGTACTTC. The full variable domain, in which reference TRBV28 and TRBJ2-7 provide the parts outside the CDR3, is DVKVTQSSRYLVKRTGEKVFLECVQDMDHENMFWYRQDPGLGLRLIYFSYDVKMKEKGDIPEGYSVSREKKERFSLILESASTNQTSMYLCASSSYASGRDEQYFGPGTRLTVT.

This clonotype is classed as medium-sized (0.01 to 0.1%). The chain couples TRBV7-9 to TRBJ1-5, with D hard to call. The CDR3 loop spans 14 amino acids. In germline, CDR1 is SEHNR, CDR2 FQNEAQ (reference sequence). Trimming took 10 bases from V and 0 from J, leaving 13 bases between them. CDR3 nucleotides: TGTGCCACGTCAAGGACCGCTAGCAATCAGCCCCAGCATTTT. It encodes CATSRTASNQPQHF.

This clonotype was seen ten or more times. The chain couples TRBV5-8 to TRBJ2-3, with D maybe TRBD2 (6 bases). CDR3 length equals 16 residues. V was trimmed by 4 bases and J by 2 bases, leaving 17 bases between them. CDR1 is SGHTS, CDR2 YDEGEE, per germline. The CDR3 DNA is TGTGCCAGCAGCAAGGGACTCCAGAGATACACAGATACGCAGTATTTT. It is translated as CASSKGLQRYTDTQYF.

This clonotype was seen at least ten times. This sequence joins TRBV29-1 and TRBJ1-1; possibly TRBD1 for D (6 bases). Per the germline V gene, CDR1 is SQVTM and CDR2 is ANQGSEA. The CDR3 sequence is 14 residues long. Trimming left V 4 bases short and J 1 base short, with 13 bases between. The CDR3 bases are TGCAGCGTTGTGGGGGCCGGGGGGAACACTGAAGCTTTCTTT. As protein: CSVVGAGGNTEAFF.

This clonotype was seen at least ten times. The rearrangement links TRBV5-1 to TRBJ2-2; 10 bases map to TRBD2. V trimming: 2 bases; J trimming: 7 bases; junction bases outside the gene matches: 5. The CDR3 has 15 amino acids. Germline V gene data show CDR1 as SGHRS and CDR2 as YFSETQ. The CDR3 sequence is CASSLLASGSGELFF. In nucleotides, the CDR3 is TGCGCCAGCAGCTTATTGGCTAGCGGGAGCGGGGAGCTGTTTTTT. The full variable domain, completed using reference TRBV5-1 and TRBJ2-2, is KAGVTQTPRYLIKTRGQQVTLSCSPISGHRSVSWYQQTPGQGLQFLFEYFSETQRNKGNFPGRFSGRQFSNSRSEMNVSTLELGDSALYLCASSLLASGSGELFFGEGSRLTVL.

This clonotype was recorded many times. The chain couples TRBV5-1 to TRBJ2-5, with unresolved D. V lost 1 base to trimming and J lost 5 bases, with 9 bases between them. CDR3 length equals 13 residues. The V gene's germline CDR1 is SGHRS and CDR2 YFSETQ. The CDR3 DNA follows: TGCGCCAGCAGCTTGATTATATTCGAGACCCAGTACTTC. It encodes CASSLIIFETQYF.

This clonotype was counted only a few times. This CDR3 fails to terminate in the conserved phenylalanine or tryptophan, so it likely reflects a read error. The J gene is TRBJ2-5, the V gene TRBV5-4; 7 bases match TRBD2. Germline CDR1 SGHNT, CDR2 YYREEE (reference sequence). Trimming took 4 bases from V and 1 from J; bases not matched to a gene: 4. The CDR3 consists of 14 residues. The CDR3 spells CASSAAGSQETQYS. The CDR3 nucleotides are TGTGCCAGCAGCGCAGCGGGGAGCCAAGAGACCCAGTACTCC.

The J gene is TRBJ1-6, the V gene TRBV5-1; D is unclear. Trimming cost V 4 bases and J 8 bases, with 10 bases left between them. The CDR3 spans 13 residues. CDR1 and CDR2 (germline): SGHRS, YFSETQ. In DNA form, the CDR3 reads TGCGCCAGCAGCACCCGTAGTGATTCACCCCTCCACTTT. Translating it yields CASSTRSDSPLHF.

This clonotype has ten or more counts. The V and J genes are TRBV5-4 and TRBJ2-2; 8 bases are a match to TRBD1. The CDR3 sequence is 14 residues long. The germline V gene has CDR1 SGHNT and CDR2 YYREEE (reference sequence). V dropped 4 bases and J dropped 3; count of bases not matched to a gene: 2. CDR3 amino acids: CASSAGQDTGELFF. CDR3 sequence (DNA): TGTGCCAGCAGCGCGGGACAGGACACCGGGGAGCTGTTTTTT.

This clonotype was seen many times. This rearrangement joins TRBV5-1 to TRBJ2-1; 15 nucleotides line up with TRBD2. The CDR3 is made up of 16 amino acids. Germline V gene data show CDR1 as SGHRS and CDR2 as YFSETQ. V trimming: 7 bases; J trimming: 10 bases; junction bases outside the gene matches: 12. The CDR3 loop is CASGPGLAGGPGEQFF. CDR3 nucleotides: TGCGCCAGCGGACCCGGACTAGCGGGGGGGCCGGGGGAGCAGTTCTTC.